These 26 T cell receptor beta chains came from one sample sequenced in a study of CD8+CD57+ T cells in acquired aplastic anemia. CD8+CD57+ cell expansion had been shown by flow cytometry in patients chosen for sequencing. The study profiled TCR beta VDJ and CDR3 using genomic DNA as template. TCRdb itself ran the reads through MiXCR, one entry per CDR3 protein. Of more than 95,000 distinct CDR3 sequences in the sample, approximately 40% were seen once. Sequencing was done on a sample of sorted CD4+, CD8+, or CD8+CD57+ T cells (not recorded which) from PBMCs. The origin of the receptors is a human donor with aplastic anemia.

This clonotype showed up many times. The chain uses TRBV9 and TRBJ2-2; D remains unclear. V lost 0 bases and J 3 bases, leaving 0 bases between the germline ends. Germline V lookup: CDR1 SGDLS, CDR2 YYNGEE. The CDR3 contains 12 residues. The CDR3 region has the DNA TGTGCCAGCAGCGTAGACACCGGGGAGCTGTTTTTT. Its translation is CASSVDTGELFF.

The chain is built from TRBV6-4 and TRBJ2-7; D is uncertain. V lost 7 bases and J 3 bases, leaving 4 bases between the germline ends. Germline CDR1 reads MRHNA; CDR2 reads SNTAGT. The CDR3 is made up of 10 amino acids. The CDR3 loop reads CASTNYEQYF. The CDR3, as DNA: TGTGCCAGCACCAACTACGAGCAGTACTTC.

The rearrangement uses TRBV11-2 and TRBJ1-2; 9 bases align to TRBD1. V trimming: 0 bases; J trimming: 5 bases; junction bases outside the gene matches: 10. The CDR3 contains 17 residues. Germline values: CDR1 SGHAT, CDR2 FQNNGV. Here the CDR3 DNA reads TGTGCCAGCAGCTTAGAGGTTTCGGGACAGGGCATTTATGGCTACACCTTC. Its translation is CASSLEVSGQGIYGYTF.

About this clonotype itself: A much larger clone sits a single nucleotide away, making a read error possible. CDR3 loop: CATRQGMITEVFF. The CDR3 nucleotides read TGTGCCACCCGACAGGGGATGATCACTGAAGTTTTCTTT. The rearrangement joins TRBV2 to TRBJ1-1; TRBD1 aligns across 8 bases. The CDR3 is 13 residues long. Germline CDR1 and CDR2: SNHLY and FYNNEI.

This clonotype was recorded only once. The chain has TRBV6-2 or TRBV6-3 and TRBJ1-2; 8 bases map to TRBD1. Trimming took 3 bases from V and 2 from J; bases not matched to a gene: 14. In germline, CDR1 is MNHEY, CDR2 SVGEGT. The CDR3 covers 18 residues. This chain's CDR3 is CASSYDNKGAGGNYGYTF. In DNA, the CDR3 is TGTGCCAGCAGTTATGATAATAAGGGAGCAGGGGGCAACTATGGCTACACCTTC.

This clonotype has at least ten counts. The rearrangement links TRBV14 to TRBJ2-1; 15 nucleotides line up with TRBD2. The CDR3 contains 19 residues. CDR1 SGHDN and CDR2 FVKESK come from the germline V gene. V lost 2 bases and J lost 9; bases outside the gene matches: 14. This chain's CDR3 is CASSQRTSGGAEFGSEQFF. The CDR3 DNA reads TGTGCCAGCAGCCAAAGGACTAGCGGGGGGGCCGAATTTGGTAGTGAGCAGTTCTTC.

This clonotype came up many times. The chain combines TRBV6-1 with TRBJ2-3, with unresolved D. Germline assignment: CDR1 MNHNS and CDR2 SASEGT. The CDR3 consists of 13 residues. Deletions cut 1 base from V and 10 bases from J, with 12 bases between. In DNA, the CDR3 is TGTGCCAGCAGTGAAGAGGGCCCCTGGTCGCAGTATTTT. Protein sequence: CASSEEGPWSQYF.

CDR3 nucleotide sequence: TGTGCCAGCAGCCCCGGGACAGCCAAAACCGGGGAGCTGTTTTTT. Protein product: CASSPGTAKTGELFF. V usage is TRBV11-2 and J usage is TRBJ2-2; 7 nucleotides agree with TRBD1. Trimming removed 5 bases from V and 5 bases from J; junction bases left unmatched: 8. This CDR3 is 15 amino acids long. Germline V gives CDR1 SGHAT, CDR2 FQNNGV.

Comments on this clonotype: A read error may account for a junction end that differs from germline. This chain uses TRBV25-1 with TRBJ1-2; the D is unclear. Germline CDR1 and CDR2: MGHDK and SYGVNS. The CDR3 runs 13 residues. The CDR3 DNA reads TGTCCCAGCAGTTTGGAGACCGTCTATGGCTACACCTTC. Protein product: CPSSLETVYGYTF.

This clonotype was counted many times. This rearrangement joins TRBV7-9 to TRBJ1-5, with D hard to call. The CDR3 loop spans 13 amino acids. Trimming took 5 bases from V and 9 from J, leaving 14 bases between them. CDR1 is SEHNR and CDR2 is FQNEAQ in the germline V gene (reference sequence). The CDR3 DNA follows: TGTGCCAGCAGCCTTATGGGAGAAGGGCCCCAGCATTTT. It encodes CASSLMGEGPQHF.

On this clonotype itself: This may be a read error: a much more frequent sequence differs by one nucleotide. The CDR3 DNA reads as TGTGCCAGCAGTTACTCGTTCGGGGGAGCCCTACTCGAGCGGTACTTC. It translates to CASSYSFGGALLERYF. The chain has TRBV6-2 or TRBV6-3 and TRBJ2-7, with a tentative D call TRBD2 (6 bases). The CDR3 spans 16 residues. Germline V CDR1 and CDR2: MNHEY, SVGEGT.

This chain links TRBV29-1 with TRBJ2-5, with TRBD1 matching 10 bases. The J call may be faulty, since TRBJ2-7 better matches the DNA end. CDR3 length: 13 amino acids. Germline-derived CDR1 and CDR2 are SQVTM and ANQGSEA. The CDR3 protein is CSISGTGDYEQYF. In DNA, the CDR3 is TGCAGCATTTCTGGGACAGGGGACTACGAGCAGTACTTC.

This clonotype was detected a few times. The junction departs from the called germline gene at one end, perhaps through a read error. The rearrangement links TRBV18 to TRBJ1-1; tentatively, D is TRBD1 (5 bases). Germline V gives CDR1 KGHSH, CDR2 LQKENI. The length of the CDR3 is 12 residues. CDR3 nucleotide sequence: TGTGCCAGCTCACCACAGGGGCCTGAAGCTTACTTT. Protein product: CASSPQGPEAYF.

The sample holds many counts of this clonotype. The V and J genes are TRBV15 and TRBJ2-6; 8 nucleotides match TRBD2. Trimming took 7 bases from V and 3 from J; bases not matched to a gene: 8. The CDR3 sequence is 16 residues long. The germline V gene encodes CDR1 LNHNV and CDR2 YYDKDF (reference sequence). For the CDR3, the DNA is TGTGCCACCAATCCAGCGGGGGAGTATGGGGCCAACGTCCTGACTTTC. As protein: CATNPAGEYGANVLTF.

V gene TRBV3-1 combines with J gene TRBJ1-5; 8 bases line up with TRBD1. Losses at the gene ends were 0 bases for V and 4 bases for J; bases not matched to a gene: 5. The germline CDR1 and CDR2 sequences are LGHDT and YNNKEL (reference sequence). The CDR3 is made up of 16 amino acids. CDR3 DNA sequence: TGTGCCAGCAGCCAAGATTTAGGGACAGGTAATCAGCCCCAGCATTTT. It codes for CASSQDLGTGNQPQHF.

The chain links TRBV2 to TRBJ1-2; 8 nucleotides align to TRBD1. CDR3 length: 15 residues. From germline, CDR1 is SNHLY and CDR2 FYNNEI. V lost 4 bases to trimming and J lost 1 base; unmatched junction nucleotides: 5. The CDR3 DNA reads TGTGCCAGCAGTGTAGGGACAGGATATAACTATGGCTACACCTTC. The encoded protein is CASSVGTGYNYGYTF. Variable domain in full (rest from reference TRBV2 and TRBJ1-2): EPEVTQTPSHQVTQMGQEVILRCVPISNHLYFYWYRQILGQKVEFLVSFYNNEISEKSEIFDDQFSVERPDGSNFTLKIRSTKLEDSAMYFCASSVGTGYNYGYTFGSGTRLTVV.

This clonotype has more than one count but fewer than ten. The gene calls are TRBV7-2 and TRBJ2-7, with D uncertain. Trimming took 1 base from V and 6 from J, leaving 4 bases between them. The CDR3 contains 11 residues. In germline, CDR1 is SGHTA, CDR2 FQGNSA. CDR3 nucleotides: TGTGCCAGCAGCTTAGTCGTCGAGCAGTACTTC. As protein: CASSLVVEQYF.

The table lists this clonotype with many counts. Written as DNA, the CDR3 is TGTGCCAGCAGCTTAAGGGCAGATACGCAGTATTTT. Translation gives CASSLRADTQYF. The chain employs TRBV7-9 and TRBJ2-3; D is unclear. The V end lost 2 bases, the J end lost 4 bases, and 4 bases lay between the germline ends. The germline CDR1 and CDR2 sequences are SEHNR and FQNEAQ (reference sequence). The CDR3 is made up of 12 amino acids.

The CDR3 nucleotides are TGCAGCGTCGTCACGCCAGGCACTGAAGCTTTCTTT. This sequence encodes CSVVTPGTEAFF. V gene TRBV29-1 combines with J gene TRBJ1-1; D remains unclear. Trimming pared 6 bases from V and 4 bases from J, leaving 12 bases between. Germline CDR1 reads SQVTM; CDR2 reads ANQGSEA. The CDR3 covers 12 residues. The whole variable domain, filled in from reference TRBV29-1 and TRBJ1-1, reads SAVISQKPSRDICQRGTSLTIQCQVDSQVTMMFWYRQQPGQSLTLIATANQGSEATYESGFVIDKFPISRPNLTFSTLTVSNMSPEDSSIYLCSVVTPGTEAFFGQGTRLTVV.

The V call is TRBV20-1, the J call TRBJ2-3, with D tentatively TRBD2 (7 bases). Trimming shortened V by 0 bases and J by 4 bases, and 11 bases separated the two germline ends. CDR1 is DFQATT and CDR2 is SNEGSKA in the germline V gene (reference sequence). There are 14 residues in the CDR3. Here the CDR3 reads CSARDWGGSDTQYF. CDR3 DNA: TGCAGTGCTAGAGATTGGGGGGGCTCAGATACGCAGTATTTT.

The chain carries TRBV12-3 or TRBV12-4 and TRBJ1-5; TRBD1 aligns across 8 bases. The CDR3 totals 14 residues. The trim removed 6 bases at V and 5 bases at J, leaving 6 bases unmatched. The CDR3 is CASRRQGWDQPQHF. The CDR3 coding sequence is TGTGCCAGCAGACGACAGGGGTGGGATCAGCCCCAGCATTTT.

This clonotype was seen a few times. The chain joins TRBV6-1 to TRBJ1-1; 9 bases agree with TRBD1. The length of the CDR3 is 17 residues. Germline V lookup: CDR1 MNHNS, CDR2 SASEGT. J was trimmed by 1 base and V by 4 bases; bases with no gene match: 10. In DNA form, the CDR3 reads TGTGCCAGCAGTGGACGGGGACAGGGCCCCCGGAACACTGAAGCTTTCTTT. This translates into CASSGRGQGPRNTEAFF.

This clonotype was detected many times. V usage is TRBV5-5 and J usage is TRBJ1-6; D not resolved. The length of the CDR3 is 16 residues. Germline V gene lookup returns CDR1 SGHKS and CDR2 YYEKEE (reference sequence). V shed 0 bases and J shed 0 bases, with 7 bases lying between them. The CDR3: CASSLEPSSYNSPLHF. The CDR3 region has the DNA TGTGCCAGCAGCTTGGAGCCGAGCTCCTATAATTCACCCCTCCACTTT.

Many counts were recorded for this clonotype. V usage is TRBV12-3 or TRBV12-4 and J usage is TRBJ1-2; no reliable D call. The germline V and J ends were trimmed by 0 bases and 7 bases, with 3 bases remaining between them. The CDR3 length is 11 residues. The CDR3 region has the DNA TGTGCCAGCAGTTTAGCCGGTGGCTACACCTTC. Residues: CASSLAGGYTF.

There are many counts of this clonotype. The gene calls are TRBV3-1 and TRBJ2-1, with TRBD2 as a possible D gene (6 bases). Trimming left V 3 bases short and J 8 bases short, with 8 bases between. CDR1 and CDR2 (germline): LGHDT, YNNKEL (reference sequence). CDR3 length: 12 amino acids. CDR3 bases: TGTGCCAGCAGCCATTGGGGGGATGAGCAGTTCTTC. It translates to CASSHWGDEQFF.

This chain joins TRBV10-3 and TRBJ2-5; 11 nucleotides line up with TRBD1. The CDR3 is 15 residues long. Germline V lookup: CDR1 ENHRY, CDR2 SYGVKD. Trimming removed 2 bases from V and 4 bases from J; junction bases left unmatched: 3. CDR3 sequence reads: CAISEPGTGGETQYF. In DNA form, the CDR3 reads TGTGCCATCAGTGAGCCCGGGACAGGGGGAGAGACCCAGTACTTC.